This T cell receptor beta chain is from a study of early T cells in non-severe SARS-CoV-2 infection. Overall study context: Bulk RNA isolated from unsorted whole blood underwent sequencing; chains were not paired.

In germline, CDR1 is PRHDT, CDR2 FYEKMQ (reference sequence). V was clipped by 5 bases and J by 2 bases; unmatched bases: 13. The CDR3 is 17 amino acids. TCRdb recomputed calls from the 5' RACE reads with MiXCR, one row per CDR3 protein. The table records tens of thousands of distinct CDR3 sequences, about 10% of them present only once. Sequenced sample: whole blood. The clonotype comes from an adult who was a healthcare worker with PCR-confirmed SARS-CoV-2 infection or an uninfected control (not recorded which). The gene calls are TRBV13 and TRBJ2-3, with 7 bases that match TRBD2. In DNA form, the CDR3 reads TGTGCCAGCAGCCCCCATCCCACGGGAGGCCACACAGATACGCAGTATTTT. This translates into CASSPHPTGGHTDTQYF. The whole variable domain, filled in from reference TRBV13 and TRBJ2-3, reads AAGVIQSPRHLIKEKRETATLKCYPIPRHDTVYWYQQGPGQDPQFLISFYEKMQSDKGSIPDRFSAQQFSDYHSELNMSSLELGDSALYFCASSPHPTGGHTDTQYFGPGTRLTVL.